These T cell receptor beta chains were read from a single sample in a study of blood T cell repertoires in COVID-19. Some clones are missing from TCRdb's copy, which holds only in-frame ones; the method was immunoSEQ multiplex PCR. The repertoire consists of tens of thousands of clones, with around four fifths occurring once and the leading ten covering roughly 5%. The material sequenced was peripheral blood. Receptors were obtained from a man between 70 and 80 years old with acute or convalescent COVID-19. CDR3s include the opening cysteine and the closing phenylalanine or tryptophan. D genes are given only for firm matches. Clone size, where shown, is once, few, many, or a class for clones that have expanded.

d_call j_call clone_size v_call cdr3_aa cdr3_nt
TRBD2 TRBJ2-7 NA TRBV4-2 CASSARSGGSFEQYF TGTGCCAGCAGCGCGCGTAGCGGGGGCTCGTTCGAGCAGTACTTC
TRBD1 TRBJ2-7 NA TRBV23-1 CASGDRGSVEQYF TGCGCCAGCGGGGACAGGGGGTCTGTCGAGCAGTACTTC
TRBD1 TRBJ1-2 NA TRBV5-8 CASSSVGTGPYGYTF TGTGCCAGCAGCTCAGTGGGGACAGGACCCTATGGCTACACCTTC
NA TRBJ2-3 once TRBV14 CASSQLRSTTDTQYF TGTGCCAGCAGCCAGTTGCGGAGCACCACAGATACGCAGTATTTT
NA TRBJ2-1 NA TRBV5-1 CASSPGGRSYNEQFF TGCGCCAGCAGCCCCGGGGGACGCTCCTACAATGAGCAGTTCTTC
NA TRBJ1-2 NA TRBV2 CASSAQGLYYGYTF TGTGCCAGCAGTGCCCAGGGACTGTACTATGGCTACACCTTC
TRBD2 TRBJ2-1 few TRBV5-1 CASTPSGGAHREQFF TGCGCCAGCACCCCTAGCGGGGGGGCCCATAGGGAGCAGTTCTTC
TRBD2 TRBJ2-7 NA TRBV19 CASSLLAGEQYF TGTGCCAGTAGTTTACTAGCGGGAGAGCAGTACTTC
NA TRBJ2-3 NA TRBV18 CASSTRTASTDTQYF TGTGCCAGCTCAACCCGGACAGCTAGCACAGATACGCAGTATTTT
TRBD2 TRBJ2-5 NA TRBV6-4 CASSDSRGLNPGGAQYF TGTGCCAGCAGTGACTCGAGGGGACTAAACCCGGGGGGAGCCCAGTACTTC
TRBD1 TRBJ2-2 NA TRBV6-4 CASQRTGGTGELFF TGTGCCAGCCAGCGGACAGGGGGCACCGGGGAGCTGTTTTTT
TRBD1 TRBJ2-7 NA TRBV7-2 CASSLRAGQGSYEQYF TGTGCCAGCAGCTTAAGGGCCGGACAGGGTTCCTACGAGCAGTACTTC
TRBD2 TRBJ2-3 NA TRBV5-1 CASSRTSGSTDTQYF TGCGCCAGCAGCCGGACTAGCGGGAGCACAGATACGCAGTATTTT
NA TRBJ1-2 medium-sized TRBV2 CASSVHRDLGYTF TGTGCCAGCAGTGTCCACAGGGATTTAGGCTACACCTTC
NA TRBJ1-2 NA TRBV6-1 CASSGEFTGPANYGYTF TGTGCCAGCAGTGGAGAATTCACAGGCCCTGCTAACTATGGCTACACCTTC
NA TRBJ1-2 NA TRBV4-1 CASSQEGAGLDGYTF TGCGCCAGCAGCCAAGAAGGGGCAGGGCTAGATGGCTACACCTTC
NA TRBJ1-2 NA TRBV5-6 CASSLAPLYGYTF TGTGCCAGCAGCTTGGCCCCCTTATATGGCTACACCTTC
TRBD2 TRBJ2-1 NA TRBV7-8 CASSRREGGYNEQFF TGTGCCAGCAGCCGCCGGGAGGGGGGGTACAATGAGCAGTTCTTC